These 30 T cell receptor beta chains were all obtained from the same sample, sequenced in a study of metastatic and nonmetastatic thyroid tumors. Not a single patient had been given any form of treatment at any point before undergoing thyroid surgery. TCRdb re-called clones via MiXCR from the PCR reads. This table has 25,000 or so clones, roughly 25% appearing once. Sequenced sample: blood. The receptors stem from a female donor with papillary thyroid cancer or a benign thyroid nodule (not recorded which). Some clones in this sample may be carry-over from other donors' samples.

This clone was observed many times. This sequence joins TRBV9 and TRBJ1-6, with D tentatively TRBD1 (5 bases). The germline V gene has CDR1 SGDLS and CDR2 YYNGEE. The CDR3 has 15 residues. V lost 0 bases and J lost 8, with 12 bases in between. The CDR3 here is CASSVDEGFYSPLHF. Here the CDR3 DNA reads TGTGCCAGCAGCGTAGATGAGGGGTTCTATTCACCCCTCCACTTT. The full variable domain, with the rest looked up from reference TRBV9 and TRBJ1-6, is DSGVTQTPKHLITATGQRVTLRCSPRSGDLSVYWYQQSLDQGLQFLIQYYNGEERAKGNILERFSAQQFPDLHSELNLSSLELGDSALYFCASSVDEGFYSPLHFGNGTRLTVT.

This clone was seen ten or more times. V usage is TRBV5-4 and J usage is TRBJ2-5, with 7 bases identical to TRBD2. Germline V lookup: CDR1 SGHNT, CDR2 YYREEE (reference sequence). J lost 2 bases, V lost 0 bases, and 10 bases had no gene match. This CDR3 has 17 residues. The CDR3 protein is CASSLGRGGRRQETQYF. For the CDR3, the DNA is TGTGCCAGCAGCTTGGGGAGGGGAGGGAGGAGACAAGAGACCCAGTACTTC.

This clone was recorded many times. The CDR3 bases are TGTGCCAGCAGCGTAGCAGCGGGCCGATTCGATGAGCAGTTCTTC. The encoded protein is CASSVAAGRFDEQFF. The chain uses TRBV9 and TRBJ2-1; possible D gene TRBD2, 6 bases. The CDR3 loop spans 15 amino acids. The ends were cut back, 0 bases at V and 8 bases at J, with 15 bases in the middle. The germline V gene has CDR1 SGDLS and CDR2 YYNGEE.

This clone was recorded many times. The chain is built from TRBV19 and TRBJ1-2, with 11 bases identical to TRBD1. Germline-derived CDR1 and CDR2 are LNHDA and SQIVND (reference sequence). V was pared by 3 bases and J by 2 bases, with 2 bases of the junction left unmatched. The CDR3 spans 15 residues. The CDR3 is CASSIRDRGNYGYTF. CDR3 in DNA: TGTGCCAGTAGTATCCGGGACAGGGGGAACTATGGCTACACCTTC.

The CDR3 is CASRTGTVEAFF. CDR3 sequence (DNA): TGTGCCAGCAGAACCGGGACAGTTGAAGCTTTCTTT. The chain links TRBV27 to TRBJ1-1; 7 bases agree with TRBD1. The CDR3 loop spans 12 amino acids. The trim removed 6 bases at V and 7 bases at J, leaving 5 bases unmatched. Germline lookup yields CDR1 MNHEY and CDR2 SMNVEV (reference sequence).

This clone appeared many times. V and J are TRBV9 and TRBJ1-2, with TRBD1 as a possible D gene (6 bases). The CDR3 loop spans 15 amino acids. Trimming stripped 0 bases from V and 2 bases from J, with 11 bases between. Germline lookup yields CDR1 SGDLS and CDR2 YYNGEE. The CDR3 spells CASSVEGDINYGYTF. The CDR3 DNA is TGTGCCAGCAGCGTAGAAGGGGACATAAACTATGGCTACACCTTC.

This clone was seen at least ten times. This chain uses TRBV11-1 with TRBJ2-1; 7 nucleotides agree with TRBD2. J was trimmed by 7 bases and V by 1 base; bases with no gene match: 7. The germline gives CDR1 SGHAT, CDR2 FQDESV (reference sequence). This CDR3 is built from 15 residues. CDR3 sequence (DNA): TGTGCCAGCAGCTTAGGGGTGGCGGGAGAGAATGAGCAGTTCTTC. Translating it yields CASSLGVAGENEQFF.

This clone was found many times. Relative to the germline gene, one junction end is altered; a read error may explain this. The V gene is TRBV7-7, the J gene TRBJ2-1; maybe TRBD1 (6 bases). This CDR3 is 18 amino acids long. In germline, CDR1 is SSHAT, CDR2 FNYEAQ (reference sequence). CDR3 sequence (DNA): TGTGCTAGCAGCTTAAATACCCCAGGGGACACCACCTACAATGAGCAGTTCTTC. Translating it yields CASSLNTPGDTTYNEQFF.

This clone was seen at least ten times. The chain employs TRBV19 and TRBJ2-7, with TRBD2 matching 8 bases. The V segment lost 5 bases and the J segment 3 bases; nucleotides outside the gene matches: 9. The CDR3 loop spans 15 amino acids. The germline gives CDR1 LNHDA, CDR2 SQIVND (reference sequence). The CDR3 DNA is TGTGCCAGTAGTCCCCCGGGACTAGGGTACTACGAGCAGTACTTC. This translates into CASSPPGLGYYEQYF.

The CDR3 sequence: CASSKMGGNYGYTF. In DNA form, the CDR3 reads TGTGCCAGCAGTAAGATGGGCGGTAACTATGGCTACACCTTC. V and J are TRBV2 and TRBJ1-2, with D hard to call. This CDR3 comprises 14 residues. Germline V CDR1 and CDR2: SNHLY, FYNNEI. V was shortened by 5 bases and J by 1 base, with 11 bases between the two germline ends.

This chain joins TRBV5-4 and TRBJ1-2; D might be TRBD1 (5 bases). V lost 5 bases to trimming and J lost 1 base, with 21 bases between them. The CDR3 has 17 residues. Germline values: CDR1 SGHNT, CDR2 YYREEE (reference sequence). CDR3 protein: CASRLFPPVGDNYGYTF. DNA of the CDR3: TGTGCCAGCAGATTATTCCCCCCTGTAGGGGATAACTATGGCTACACCTTC. Full variable domain (outside the CDR3, taken from reference TRBV5-4 and TRBJ1-2): ETGVTQSPTHLIKTRGQQVTLRCSSQSGHNTVSWYQQALGQGPQFIFQYYREEENGRGNFPPRFSGLQFPNYSSELNVNALELDDSALYLCASRLFPPVGDNYGYTFGSGTRLTVV.

This clone has a handful of counts. This chain links TRBV6-1 with TRBJ2-7, with TRBD2 matching over 9 bases. CDR3 length equals 17 residues. The germline CDR1 and CDR2 sequences are MNHNS and SASEGT. The CDR3 protein is CASSESQVSGSAYEQYV. In nucleotides, the CDR3 is TGTGCCAGCAGTGAATCGCAGGTTAGCGGGAGTGCCTACGAGCAGTACGTT.

About this clone: This sample also contains other DNA sequences that code for the same CDR3. This chain uses TRBV11-3 with TRBJ2-7, with 7 bases that match TRBD1. The CDR3 spans 15 residues. The germline V gene encodes CDR1 SGHNT and CDR2 YENEEA. V was clipped by 0 bases and J by 1 base; unmatched bases: 3. The CDR3 here is CASSLEGTESYEQYF. DNA of the CDR3: TGTGCCAGCAGCTTAGAAGGGACAGAATCCTACGAGCAGTACTTC. Full variable domain (missing parts from reference TRBV11-3 and TRBJ2-7): EAGVVQSPRYKIIEKKQPVAFWCNPISGHNTLYWYLQNLGQGPELLIRYENEEAVDDSQLPKDRFSAERLKGVDSTLKIQPAELGDSAVYLCASSLEGTESYEQYFGPGTRLTVT.

V and J are TRBV3-1 and TRBJ1-2; D gene ambiguous. The CDR3 totals 11 residues. Germline V CDR1 and CDR2: LGHDT, YNNKEL (reference sequence). The germline V and J ends were trimmed by 9 bases and 8 bases, with 13 bases remaining between them. The CDR3 reads CARSKETGYTF. CDR3 DNA sequence: TGTGCCAGAAGCAAGGAGACAGGCTACACCTTC.

This clone has a count of ten or more. CDR3: CASSPPTAGSGAFF. For the CDR3, the DNA is TGTGCCAGCAGCCCCCCTACGGCAGGCAGTGGGGCTTTCTTT. The chain uses TRBV3-1 and TRBJ1-1; D gene unclear. V lost 4 bases and J 11 bases, leaving 20 bases between the germline ends. Germline V CDR1 and CDR2: LGHDT, YNNKEL (reference sequence). The CDR3 covers 14 residues.

By share, this clone counts as medium-sized. The J gene is TRBJ2-7, the V gene TRBV5-1; 11 bases agree with TRBD1. The CDR3 is 16 amino acids. Germline V gene lookup returns CDR1 SGHRS and CDR2 YFSETQ. The ends lost 0 bases at V and 5 bases at J; junction bases unmatched: 7. The CDR3 nucleotides are TGCGCCAGCAGCTTGGACGGGACAGGGGGTTCCCACGAGCAGTACTTC. It specifies CASSLDGTGGSHEQYF.

This clone was found a few times. The chain is built from TRBV28 and TRBJ1-6; possible D gene TRBD1, 6 bases. In germline, CDR1 is MDHEN, CDR2 SYDVKM. The CDR3 has 13 residues. Between the trimmed V and J ends, which lost 10 bases and 9 bases, there was a span of 16 bases. CDR3 sequence reads: CAIRKQGPSPLHF. The DNA for the CDR3 is TGTGCCATCCGGAAACAGGGTCCTTCACCCCTCCACTTT.

This clone occurred a few times. The V gene is TRBV12-3 or TRBV12-4, the J gene TRBJ1-2; tentatively, D is TRBD1 (5 bases). Trimming took 3 bases from V and 4 from J, leaving 15 bases between them. The CDR3 is made up of 15 amino acids. The CDR3 sequence is CASSLGVAEIYGYTF. CDR3 DNA sequence: TGTGCCAGCAGTTTGGGGGTGGCAGAGATCTATGGCTACACCTTC.

The V call is TRBV20-1, the J call TRBJ2-5; weak D call: TRBD2 (5 bases). The CDR3 covers 13 residues. Trimming took off 4 bases at V and 9 bases at J, with 18 bases between the two ends. Looked up from germline, CDR1 is DFQATT and CDR2 is SNEGSKA (reference sequence). The CDR3 DNA sequence: TGCAGTGCTATGGAAGGCTCCGGGCGGGCCCAGTACTTC. Protein product: CSAMEGSGRAQYF.

The chain employs TRBV11-2 and TRBJ2-7; tentatively, D is TRBD2 (5 bases). V lost 1 base to trimming and J lost 3 bases, with 16 bases between them. Germline V lookup: CDR1 SGHAT, CDR2 FQNNGV. The CDR3 sequence is 16 residues long. In DNA, the CDR3 is TGTGCCAGCAGCTTAGGAGGGTCGGCTAGCAGCTACGAGCAGTACTTC. Translation gives CASSLGGSASSYEQYF.

This rearrangement joins TRBV3-1 to TRBJ1-2, with unresolved D. The V end was cut by 4 bases, the J end by 8 bases, with 17 bases between. The CDR3 extends over 14 amino acids. Germline V gene sequence: CDR1 LGHDT, CDR2 YNNKEL (reference sequence). In DNA, the CDR3 is TGTGCCAGCAGCCTCCACGGGAATCCTGGCGGCTACACCTTC. Its translation: CASSLHGNPGGYTF.

The chain uses TRBV6-5 and TRBJ2-7; TRBD2 is a possible D gene (6 bases). Trimming removed 0 bases from V and 9 bases from J, with 15 bases in between. This CDR3 region has 14 residues. Germline assignment: CDR1 MNHEY and CDR2 SVGAGI. The CDR3 bases are TGTGCCAGCAGTTACTCGAATCCCGCGGAGGGGCAGTACTTC. It yields the protein CASSYSNPAEGQYF.

This clone was observed a few times. A much larger clonotype is one base distant, so this may be a read error. The rearrangement uses TRBV28 and TRBJ1-1; D is undetermined. Per the germline V gene, CDR1 is MDHEN and CDR2 is SYDVKM. There are 13 residues in the CDR3. With 5 bases removed from V and 12 bases from J, the gap between germline ends came to 19 bases. The CDR3 spells CASSLQYTRESFF. DNA for the CDR3: TGTGCCAGCAGTCTTCAGTATACTAGGGAATCTTTCTTT.

This clone was counted ten times or more. The V and J genes are TRBV29-1 and TRBJ2-3; 8 bases fit TRBD1. The V gene end was trimmed by 6 bases and the J gene end by 5 bases; junction bases not matched to a gene: 7. This CDR3 is 13 amino acids long. Germline CDR1 reads SQVTM; CDR2 reads ANQGSEA. This CDR3 is CSVGQGIRDTQYF. The DNA of the CDR3 is TGCAGCGTCGGACAGGGAATTCGAGATACGCAGTATTTT.

This clone was seen at least ten times. This rearrangement joins TRBV24-1 to TRBJ2-3; D gene uncertain. Germline V gene lookup returns CDR1 KGHDR and CDR2 SFDVKD. V was clipped by 3 bases and J by 4 bases, with 10 bases between them. This CDR3 spans 14 amino acids. CDR3 amino acids: CATSDLGRPDTQYF. The CDR3 DNA reads TGTGCCACCAGTGATCTCGGAAGACCAGATACGCAGTATTTT.

This clone was observed a few times. This chain connects TRBV2 to TRBJ1-1; no firm D call. From germline, CDR1 is SNHLY and CDR2 FYNNEI. V was pared by 6 bases and J by 2 bases, with 10 bases between. CDR3 length: 13 residues. The CDR3 loop reads CASSADYNTEAFF. CDR3 coding DNA: TGTGCCAGCAGCGCCGACTACAACACTGAAGCTTTCTTT.

The chain recombines TRBV5-1 with TRBJ1-2; D not certain. Trimming stripped 2 bases from V and 3 bases from J, with 11 bases between. The CDR3 spans 14 residues. Germline CDR1 is SGHRS and CDR2 is YFSETQ. The CDR3 nucleotides read TGCGCCAGCAGCTTCGGGTGGGAGGACTATGGCTACACCTTC. Translated, it gives CASSFGWEDYGYTF.

This clone is labeled as medium-sized. J is TRBJ2-7 and V is TRBV5-1; D is uncertain. Trimming removed 0 bases at V and 2 bases at J, with 9 bases between. Germline V gene data show CDR1 as SGHRS and CDR2 as YFSETQ. The CDR3 extends over 14 amino acids. In DNA form, the CDR3 reads TGCGCCAGCAGCTTGGTTGAAGAAGCCTACGAGCAGTACTTC. Translating gives CASSLVEEAYEQYF.

The sample holds many counts of this clone. J is TRBJ1-4 and V is TRBV3-1; TRBD1 might be the D (6 bases). The germline V gene has CDR1 LGHDT and CDR2 YNNKEL (reference sequence). V was clipped by 2 bases and J by 0 bases, with 7 bases between them. The length of the CDR3 is 15 residues. CDR3 sequence: CASSQRTATNEKLFF. The CDR3 DNA sequence: TGTGCCAGCAGCCAAAGGACAGCAACTAATGAAAAACTGTTTTTT.

This clone was recorded at least ten times. The J gene is TRBJ2-2, the V gene TRBV5-1; D is ambiguous. Germline V gene sequence: CDR1 SGHRS, CDR2 YFSETQ. Trimming shortened V by 0 bases and J by 6 bases, and 15 bases separated the two germline ends. The CDR3 is 16 residues long. CDR3 coding DNA: TGCGCCAGCAGCTTGGTAGGGTTTCCCACGCCCGGGGAGCTGTTTTTT. Its translation: CASSLVGFPTPGELFF.